A selection of T cell receptor beta chains follows, all from one sample in a study of shared clonotypes between healthy human individuals. The protocol was immunoSEQ multiplex PCR, while the TCRdb copy is restricted to in-frame clones and leaves out a portion. The sample holds some 470,000 clones, 76% seen once. The specimen sequenced was PBMCs. The source is a woman in her 40s in good health. Some clones in this sample may be carry-over from other donors' samples. Each CDR3 is given with its conserved first and last residue. Each record gives: D gene, clone size, J gene, V gene, CDR3 DNA, CDR3 protein. The D gene is left open where the match is weak. Clone size is shown for a subset of rows, as once, few, many or a class of expanded clone.

d_call: TRBD2
clone_size: NA
j_call: TRBJ2-5
v_call: TRBV9
cdr3_nt: TGTGCCAGCAGCCCGAGCGGGGGGGAGACCCAGTACTTC
cdr3_aa: CASSPSGGETQYF

d_call: NA
clone_size: NA
j_call: TRBJ1-2
v_call: TRBV28
cdr3_nt: TGTGCCAGCGGTTCCGGGACGAGTATCCCCTTC
cdr3_aa: CASGSGTSIPF

d_call: NA
clone_size: NA
j_call: TRBJ1-3
v_call: TRBV28
cdr3_nt: TGTGCCAGCAGTTTTAGTAACACCATATATTTT
cdr3_aa: CASSFSNTIYF

d_call: NA
clone_size: NA
j_call: TRBJ2-7
v_call: TRBV5-8
cdr3_nt: TGTGCCAGCAGCTTGGTTGCCGGGTTGAGCTCCTACGAGCAGTACTTC
cdr3_aa: CASSLVAGLSSYEQYF

d_call: NA
clone_size: NA
j_call: TRBJ2-3
v_call: TRBV2
cdr3_nt: TGTGCCAGCCTTCTTTTGGGAGCAACAGATACGCAGTATTTT
cdr3_aa: CASLLLGATDTQYF

d_call: TRBD1
clone_size: NA
j_call: TRBJ2-7
v_call: TRBV5-4
cdr3_nt: TGTGCCAGCAGCTTGACCGGGACAGGCTACGAGCAGTACTTC
cdr3_aa: CASSLTGTGYEQYF

d_call: TRBD2
clone_size: NA
j_call: TRBJ2-7
v_call: TRBV28
cdr3_nt: TGTGCCAGCAGTTTAGGCTTAGGTAGCGGGGCTTCGCAGTACTTC
cdr3_aa: CASSLGLGSGASQYF

d_call: NA
clone_size: NA
j_call: TRBJ1-1
v_call: TRBV11-2
cdr3_nt: TGTGCCAGCAGCTTAGGTACGAACACTGAAGCTTTCTTT
cdr3_aa: CASSLGTNTEAFF

d_call: NA
clone_size: NA
j_call: TRBJ1-1
v_call: TRBV29-1
cdr3_nt: TGCAGCGTTGAAGATGCAGGGTTTGCTTTCTTT
cdr3_aa: CSVEDAGFAFF

d_call: NA
clone_size: many
j_call: TRBJ2-7
v_call: TRBV5-1
cdr3_nt: TGCGCCAGCAGCTCGGACAGTCACTACGAGCAGTACTTC
cdr3_aa: CASSSDSHYEQYF

d_call: NA
clone_size: NA
j_call: TRBJ1-3
v_call: TRBV6-6
cdr3_nt: TGTGCCAGCAGACCCGGACAGTCCTCTGGAAACACCATATATTTT
cdr3_aa: CASRPGQSSGNTIYF

d_call: NA
clone_size: NA
j_call: TRBJ2-2
v_call: TRBV9
cdr3_nt: TGTGCCAGCAGCGTCAGGGATCGCGGGGAGCTGTTTTTT
cdr3_aa: CASSVRDRGELFF

d_call: TRBD2
clone_size: NA
j_call: TRBJ2-2
v_call: TRBV6-6
cdr3_nt: TGTGCCAGCCGCCTCGGGGGGATCGGGGAGCTGTTTTTT
cdr3_aa: CASRLGGIGELFF

d_call: NA
clone_size: NA
j_call: TRBJ1-1
v_call: TRBV21-1
cdr3_nt: TGTGCCAGCAGCCCGCGGGGGCGGATCACTGAAGCTTTCTTT
cdr3_aa: CASSPRGRITEAFF

d_call: NA
clone_size: NA
j_call: TRBJ1-1
v_call: TRBV20-1
cdr3_nt: TGCAGTGCTCTTGAAGCTTTCTTT
cdr3_aa: CSALEAFF

d_call: TRBD2
clone_size: NA
j_call: TRBJ2-7
v_call: TRBV18
cdr3_nt: TGTGCCAGCTCACCACCGTCGAGGGCTAGCGGGAATCCCTACGAGCAGTACTTC
cdr3_aa: CASSPPSRASGNPYEQYF

d_call: NA
clone_size: NA
j_call: TRBJ2-3
v_call: TRBV6-4
cdr3_nt: TGTGCCAGCAGCCCAGGGAGACACACAGATACGCAGTATTTT
cdr3_aa: CASSPGRHTDTQYF

d_call: TRBD2
clone_size: NA
j_call: TRBJ2-1
v_call: TRBV2
cdr3_nt: TGTGCCAGCAATTTACTTTGGACTAGCGGGGGATACAATGAGCAGTTCTTC
cdr3_aa: CASNLLWTSGGYNEQFF

d_call: NA
clone_size: NA
j_call: TRBJ1-1
v_call: TRBV7-2
cdr3_nt: TGTGCCAGCAGCCTTCGGGGTTCCGGAGAAGCTTTCTTT
cdr3_aa: CASSLRGSGEAFF

d_call: NA
clone_size: NA
j_call: TRBJ2-5
v_call: TRBV7-7
cdr3_nt: TGTGCTAGCAGCCCCCTGGGACGGAAAGAGACCCAGTACTTC
cdr3_aa: CASSPLGRKETQYF

d_call: TRBD1
clone_size: NA
j_call: TRBJ2-7
v_call: TRBV9
cdr3_nt: TGTGCCAGCAGCGTTTCCGACAGGGCTAGCTCCTACGAGCAGTACTTC
cdr3_aa: CASSVSDRASSYEQYF

d_call: NA
clone_size: few
j_call: TRBJ1-1
v_call: TRBV28
cdr3_nt: TGTGCCAGCAGTTTTTGGGCAGGGCGGGCTTTCTTT
cdr3_aa: CASSFWAGRAFF

d_call: NA
clone_size: few
j_call: TRBJ2-7
v_call: TRBV4-1
cdr3_nt: TGCGCCAGCAGCCCGCCAAGCGCCTACGAGCAGTACTTC
cdr3_aa: CASSPPSAYEQYF

d_call: NA
clone_size: NA
j_call: TRBJ2-2
v_call: TRBV7-9
cdr3_nt: TGTGCCAGCAGCCCCCCGGGAGTTGGAGACACCGGGGAGCTGTTTTTT
cdr3_aa: CASSPPGVGDTGELFF

d_call: TRBD2
clone_size: NA
j_call: TRBJ2-2
v_call: TRBV14
cdr3_nt: TGTGCCAGCAGCCAAGATTGGCCAGCGGGAGGTACCGGGGAGCTGTTTTTT
cdr3_aa: CASSQDWPAGGTGELFF

d_call: NA
clone_size: NA
j_call: TRBJ1-2
v_call: TRBV6-1
cdr3_nt: TGTGCCAGCAATGCTAACTATGGCTACACCTTC
cdr3_aa: CASNANYGYTF

d_call: NA
clone_size: NA
j_call: TRBJ1-1
v_call: TRBV7-9
cdr3_nt: TGTGCCAGCAACCGGATGGCCGGGACAGAAGCTTTCTTT
cdr3_aa: CASNRMAGTEAFF

d_call: NA
clone_size: NA
j_call: TRBJ1-1
v_call: TRBV11-2
cdr3_nt: TGTGCCAGCAGCCCTTACCCGAGTAGTGGACACTCGAACACTGAAGCTTTCTTT
cdr3_aa: CASSPYPSSGHSNTEAFF

d_call: NA
clone_size: NA
j_call: TRBJ2-4
v_call: TRBV18
cdr3_nt: TGTGCCAGCTCACCGGTAACCAAAAACATTCAGTACTTC
cdr3_aa: CASSPVTKNIQYF

d_call: TRBD2
clone_size: many
j_call: TRBJ2-7
v_call: TRBV7-2
cdr3_nt: TGTGCCAGCAGCTTAGCGACAACTAGCGCTAACTCTCCCTACGAGCAGTACTTC
cdr3_aa: CASSLATTSANSPYEQYF

d_call: NA
clone_size: once
j_call: TRBJ1-1
v_call: TRBV11-2
cdr3_nt: TGTGCAACTGCTCGGGTGAGGGTCGCTGAAGCTTTCTTT
cdr3_aa: CATARVRVAEAFF

d_call: NA
clone_size: many
j_call: TRBJ1-3
v_call: TRBV30
cdr3_nt: TGTGCCTGGAGTTGGGGAGGCTCTGGAAACACCATATATTTT
cdr3_aa: CAWSWGGSGNTIYF

d_call: NA
clone_size: NA
j_call: TRBJ2-3
v_call: TRBV28
cdr3_nt: TGTGCCAGCAGTTTAATTCGACCTAGCACAGATACGCAGTATTTT
cdr3_aa: CASSLIRPSTDTQYF

d_call: TRBD1
clone_size: NA
j_call: TRBJ2-7
v_call: TRBV30
cdr3_nt: TGTGCCTGGAATGGACAGGGGGCAAGTTACGAGCAGTACTTC
cdr3_aa: CAWNGQGASYEQYF

d_call: NA
clone_size: NA
j_call: TRBJ2-3
v_call: TRBV5-6
cdr3_nt: TGTGCCAGCAGCTCTCGCCCCACAGATACGCAGTATTTT
cdr3_aa: CASSSRPTDTQYF

d_call: TRBD2
clone_size: NA
j_call: TRBJ2-2
v_call: TRBV5-1
cdr3_nt: TGCGCCAGCAGCTCGGGACTAGAGACCGGGGAGCTGTTTTTT
cdr3_aa: CASSSGLETGELFF

d_call: NA
clone_size: NA
j_call: TRBJ1-2
v_call: TRBV11-2
cdr3_nt: TGTGCCAGCAGCAAACCGGGACGTTCGTACTATGGCTACACCTTC
cdr3_aa: CASSKPGRSYYGYTF

d_call: NA
clone_size: NA
j_call: TRBJ2-2
v_call: TRBV19
cdr3_nt: TGTGCCAGTAGTATTGCTGTAGGGAACACCGGGGAGCTGTTTTTT
cdr3_aa: CASSIAVGNTGELFF

d_call: NA
clone_size: NA
j_call: TRBJ2-5
v_call: TRBV7-6
cdr3_nt: TGTGCCAGCAGCTTAGGAGGTGGGTTCGAGGAGACCCAGTACTTC
cdr3_aa: CASSLGGGFEETQYF

d_call: TRBD2
clone_size: once
j_call: TRBJ2-6
v_call: TRBV5-4
cdr3_nt: TGTGCCAGCAGCTTGAAGTCTAGCGGGATCTCTGGGGCCAACGTCCTGACTTTC
cdr3_aa: CASSLKSSGISGANVLTF

d_call: TRBD1
clone_size: NA
j_call: TRBJ1-1
v_call: TRBV27
cdr3_nt: TGTGCCAGCAGTCGGGGACAGGGGAACACTGAAGCTTTCTTT
cdr3_aa: CASSRGQGNTEAFF

d_call: NA
clone_size: NA
j_call: TRBJ1-1
v_call: TRBV28
cdr3_nt: TGTGCCAGCAACTTACCCCACATGAACACTGAAGCTTTCTTT
cdr3_aa: CASNLPHMNTEAFF

d_call: NA
clone_size: NA
j_call: TRBJ2-3
v_call: TRBV30
cdr3_nt: TGTGCCTGGAGTGTCCAGGGTGGAGATACGCAGTATTTT
cdr3_aa: CAWSVQGGDTQYF

d_call: NA
clone_size: few
j_call: TRBJ2-5
v_call: TRBV15
cdr3_nt: TGTGCCACCAGCCGAAGGCAGGGAGAGACCCAGTACTTC
cdr3_aa: CATSRRQGETQYF

d_call: NA
clone_size: few
j_call: TRBJ1-1
v_call: TRBV28
cdr3_nt: TGTGCCAGCAGTTTTGAGGGGCCTGAAGCTTTCTTT
cdr3_aa: CASSFEGPEAFF

d_call: TRBD2
clone_size: NA
j_call: TRBJ2-1
v_call: TRBV15
cdr3_nt: TGTGCCACCAGCAGAGCACTAGCGGGAGGGTCCAATGAGCAGTTCTTC
cdr3_aa: CATSRALAGGSNEQFF

d_call: NA
clone_size: few
j_call: TRBJ2-5
v_call: TRBV11-1
cdr3_nt: TGTGCCAGCGCTCTCGGGGGTCTTGAGACCCAGTACTTC
cdr3_aa: CASALGGLETQYF

d_call: NA
clone_size: NA
j_call: TRBJ1-4
v_call: TRBV7-6
cdr3_nt: TGTGCCAGCAGCTTAGAGGCAGGGTTTAATGAAAAACTGTTTTTT
cdr3_aa: CASSLEAGFNEKLFF